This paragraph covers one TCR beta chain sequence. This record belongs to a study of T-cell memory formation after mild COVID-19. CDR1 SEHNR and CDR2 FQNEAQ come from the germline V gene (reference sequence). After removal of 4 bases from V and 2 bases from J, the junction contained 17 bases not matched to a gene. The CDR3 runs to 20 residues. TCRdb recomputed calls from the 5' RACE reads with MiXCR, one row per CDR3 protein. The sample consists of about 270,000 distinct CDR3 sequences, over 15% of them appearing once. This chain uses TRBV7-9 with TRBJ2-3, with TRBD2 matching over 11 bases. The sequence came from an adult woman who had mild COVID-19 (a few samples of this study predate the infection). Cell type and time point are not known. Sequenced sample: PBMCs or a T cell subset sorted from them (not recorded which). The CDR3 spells CASSYRLAGHRRGNTDTQYF. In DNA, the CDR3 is TGTGCCAGCAGCTATCGACTAGCGGGACATCGTAGGGGGAACACAGATACGCAGTATTTT.